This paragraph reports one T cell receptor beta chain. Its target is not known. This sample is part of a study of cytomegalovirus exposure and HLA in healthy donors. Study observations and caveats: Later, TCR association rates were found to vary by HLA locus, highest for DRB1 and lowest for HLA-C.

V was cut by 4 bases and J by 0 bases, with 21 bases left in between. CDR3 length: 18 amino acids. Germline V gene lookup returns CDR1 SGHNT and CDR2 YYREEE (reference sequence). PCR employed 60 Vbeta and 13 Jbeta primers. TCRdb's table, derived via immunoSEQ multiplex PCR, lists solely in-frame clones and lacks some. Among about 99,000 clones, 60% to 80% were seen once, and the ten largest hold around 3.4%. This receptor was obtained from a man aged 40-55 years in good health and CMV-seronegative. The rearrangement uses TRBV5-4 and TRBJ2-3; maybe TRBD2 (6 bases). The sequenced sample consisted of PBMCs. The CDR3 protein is CASSEGRGRGTSTDTQYF. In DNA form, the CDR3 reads TGTGCCAGCAGCGAGGGTAGGGGCCGCGGGACCAGCACAGATACGCAGTATTTT.